The 27 T cell receptor beta chains in this list originate from one sample, sequenced in a study of T cell responses to AZD1222 COVID-19 vaccine. Data came from immunoSEQ multiplex PCR; TCRdb stores just in-frame clones and leaves some out. The top ten hold roughly 13% of the sample, which has tens of thousands of clones, around 80% seen once. Material: peripheral blood, obtained 28 days after the second AZD1222 dose. These TCRs come from an adult who received the AZD1222 COVID-19 vaccine.

This clone has only a few counts. The chain has TRBV10-3 and TRBJ1-5, with a weak D call TRBD1 (5 bases). V gave up 2 bases and J gave up 5 bases, with 16 bases separating them. CDR1 is ENHRY and CDR2 is SYGVKD in the germline V gene. The CDR3 contains 16 residues. In DNA, the CDR3 is TGTGCCATCAGTGAGCGAGGGTTCCGGGGGTATCAGCCCCAGCATTTT. This gives the protein CAISERGFRGYQPQHF.

This chain joins TRBV19 and TRBJ2-2; D may correspond to TRBD1 or TRBD2 (5 bases each). In germline, CDR1 is LNHDA, CDR2 SQIVND (reference sequence). This CDR3 has 14 residues. Trimming took 10 bases from V and 1 from J, leaving 13 bases between them. The CDR3 DNA is TGTGCCATACCTTCGGGACGGAACACCGGGGAGCTGTTTTTT. Translating it yields CAIPSGRNTGELFF. Full variable domain (rest looked up from reference TRBV19 and TRBJ2-2): DGGITQSPKYLFRKEGQNVTLSCEQNLNHDAMYWYRQDPGQGLRLIYYSQIVNDFQKGDIAEGYSVSREKKESFPLTVTSAQKNPTAFYLCAIPSGRNTGELFFGEGSRLTVL.

The chain couples TRBV7-2 to TRBJ1-6, with 8 bases fitting TRBD1. This CDR3 region has 15 residues. From germline, CDR1 is SGHTA and CDR2 FQGNSA. J was trimmed by 5 bases and V by 1 base; bases with no gene match: 1. Here the CDR3 reads CASSLVDRDNSPLHF. In DNA form, the CDR3 reads TGTGCCAGCAGCTTAGTGGACAGGGATAATTCACCCCTCCACTTT.

The chain uses TRBV29-1 and TRBJ1-4, with D perhaps matching TRBD1 (5 bases). This CDR3 has 14 amino acids. V lost 6 bases to trimming and J lost 0 bases, with 11 bases between them. Germline loops: CDR1 SQVTM, CDR2 ANQGSEA. For the CDR3, the DNA is TGCAGCGTCAGTGCAGGGACAACTAATGAAAAACTGTTTTTT. Protein sequence: CSVSAGTTNEKLFF.

The chain recombines TRBV7-6 with TRBJ2-1; the match to TRBD2 covers 7 bases. CDR1 and CDR2 from the germline V gene are SGHVS and FNYEAQ. The CDR3 has 18 amino acids. J lost 5 bases, V lost 2 bases, and 15 bases had no gene match. The CDR3 protein is CASSLREGSLARNNEQFF. The CDR3 DNA reads TGTGCCAGCAGCTTAAGGGAGGGGAGCCTAGCGCGAAACAATGAGCAGTTCTTC.

This chain connects TRBV14 to TRBJ1-1; D may be TRBD1 (5 bases). Germline-derived CDR1 and CDR2 are SGHDN and FVKESK. The length of the CDR3 is 11 residues. With 2 bases removed from V and 9 bases from J, the gap between germline ends came to 7 bases. The CDR3 protein is CASSQWGKAFF. The CDR3 nucleotides are TGTGCCAGCAGCCAATGGGGCAAAGCTTTCTTT.

The chain joins TRBV11-2 to TRBJ1-5; a weak D match, TRBD1 (6 bases). Trimming removed 2 bases at V and 6 bases at J, with 11 bases between. CDR1 SGHAT and CDR2 FQNNGV come from the germline V gene. The CDR3 consists of 14 residues. CDR3 in DNA: TGTGCCAGCAGCTTAAACAGGGCCGGTCAGCCCCAGCATTTT. Amino acid sequence: CASSLNRAGQPQHF.

This clone was detected only once. The chain uses TRBV6-1 and TRBJ1-5; the match to TRBD1 covers 8 bases. This CDR3 contains 17 residues. From germline, CDR1 is MNHNS and CDR2 SASEGT. V trimming: 0 bases; J trimming: 4 bases; junction bases outside the gene matches: 8. CDR3 loop: CASSEARGTGGNQPQHF. The CDR3 DNA sequence: TGTGCCAGCAGTGAAGCGCGTGGGACAGGAGGTAATCAGCCCCAGCATTTT.

V usage is TRBV6-5 and J usage is TRBJ2-7, with 7 bases identical to TRBD1. Trimming cost V 7 bases and J 4 bases; bases outside gene matches: 10. Germline CDR1 MNHEY, CDR2 SVGAGI. CDR3 length: 14 residues. This chain's CDR3 is CASTDRDGPYEQYF. CDR3 DNA: TGTGCCAGCACCGACAGGGACGGACCATACGAGCAGTACTTC.

This chain connects TRBV6-5 to TRBJ1-6; D is possibly TRBD1 (5 bases). CDR1 MNHEY and CDR2 SVGAGI come from the germline V gene. V lost 6 bases and J 3 bases, leaving 12 bases between the germline ends. This CDR3 has 15 amino acids. The CDR3 spells CASRLGRNYNSPLHF. The CDR3 DNA follows: TGTGCCAGCAGACTGGGACGGAACTATAATTCACCCCTCCACTTT.

The CDR3 DNA reads as TGCAGTGGGGCCGGTAACTATGGCTACACCTTC. Translation gives CSGAGNYGYTF. The V and J genes are TRBV20-1 and TRBJ1-2; D not certain. V lost 7 bases to trimming and J lost 1 base, with 7 bases between them. The CDR3 contains 11 residues. Germline loops: CDR1 DFQATT, CDR2 SNEGSKA (reference sequence).

V gene TRBV2 combines with J gene TRBJ2-7; D remains ambiguous. Trimming left V 6 bases short and J 0 bases short, with 6 bases between. This CDR3 has 12 amino acids. Germline lookup yields CDR1 SNHLY and CDR2 FYNNEI. DNA for the CDR3: TGTGCCAGCAGCATAAACTCCTACGAGCAGTACTTC. It encodes CASSINSYEQYF.

This chain joins TRBV7-6 and TRBJ1-3; a weak D match, TRBD1 (6 bases). Germline lookup yields CDR1 SGHVS and CDR2 FNYEAQ. V was clipped by 1 base and J by 0 bases, with 10 bases between them. The CDR3 extends over 16 amino acids. Here the CDR3 DNA reads TGTGCCAGCAGCTTAGGAGGGGGGTACTCTGGAAACACCATATATTTT. It translates to CASSLGGGYSGNTIYF.

The CDR3, as DNA: TGCAGTGCTAGTAGGGGGGTGCTGTACGAGCAGTACTTC. Residues: CSASRGVLYEQYF. V usage is TRBV20-1 and J usage is TRBJ2-7, with D possibly called TRBD1 or TRBD2 (6 bases each). V was pared by 3 bases and J by 4 bases, with 13 bases between. This CDR3 region has 13 residues. CDR1 is DFQATT and CDR2 is SNEGSKA in the germline V gene (reference sequence).

This chain joins TRBV2 and TRBJ1-4; tentative D call: TRBD1 (5 bases). The CDR3 runs 15 residues. Germline-derived CDR1 and CDR2 are SNHLY and FYNNEI. Written as DNA, the CDR3 is TGTTTTAGTTTGGAAGGCTGGGGCAAGAGTGAAAAACTGTTTTTT. Amino acids: CFSLEGWGKSEKLFF.

The chain joins TRBV5-5 to TRBJ1-1; no firm D call. The CDR3 loop spans 14 amino acids. V dropped 0 bases and J dropped 4 bases, with 10 bases sitting between them. Germline values: CDR1 SGHKS, CDR2 YYEKEE (reference sequence). CDR3 sequence (DNA): TGTGCCAGCAGCTTGGTCGGGTCGGGCACTGAAGCTTTCTTT. Its protein product is CASSLVGSGTEAFF. Complete variable domain (other parts from reference TRBV5-5 and TRBJ1-1): DAGVTQSPTHLIKTRGQQVTLRCSPISGHKSVSWYQQVLGQGPQFIFQYYEKEERGRGNFPDRFSARQFPNYSSELNVNALLLGDSALYLCASSLVGSGTEAFFGQGTRLTVV.

The chain links TRBV7-9 to TRBJ1-1; D is possibly TRBD1 (5 bases). With 7 bases removed from V and 2 bases from J, the gap between germline ends came to 11 bases. The CDR3 is 13 residues long. Germline-derived CDR1 and CDR2 are SEHNR and FQNEAQ (reference sequence). CDR3 region: CASTNGGNTEAFF. CDR3 in DNA: TGTGCCAGCACCAACGGGGGAAACACTGAAGCTTTCTTT.

This clone was counted ten times or more. The J gene is TRBJ1-1, the V gene TRBV19; D not certain. Deletions cut 1 base from V and 0 bases from J, with 9 bases between. Germline CDR1 reads LNHDA; CDR2 reads SQIVND (reference sequence). The CDR3 extends over 15 amino acids. CDR3 DNA sequence: TGTGCCAGTAGTATAGGCGGCGGAATGAACACTGAAGCTTTCTTT. Protein product: CASSIGGGMNTEAFF.

V usage is TRBV18 and J usage is TRBJ2-7; no firm D call. The V end lost 5 bases, the J end lost 1 base, and 3 bases lay between the germline ends. There are 11 residues in the CDR3. CDR1 is KGHSH and CDR2 is LQKENI in the germline V gene. The CDR3 coding sequence is TGTGCCAGCTCAACTTCCTACGAGCAGTACTTC. Its protein product is CASSTSYEQYF. Full variable domain (missing parts from reference TRBV18 and TRBJ2-7): NAGVMQNPRHLVRRRGQEARLRCSPMKGHSHVYWYRQLPEEGLKFMVYLQKENIIDESGMPKERFSAEFPKEGPSILRIQQVVRGDSAAYFCASSTSYEQYFGPGTRLTVT.

The J gene is TRBJ1-6, the V gene TRBV5-6; 9 bases align to TRBD1. CDR1 SGHDT and CDR2 YYEEEE come from the germline V gene. The V segment lost 1 base and the J segment 8 bases; nucleotides outside the gene matches: 1. The CDR3 consists of 14 residues. CDR3 sequence: CASSLTGGDSPLHF. For the CDR3, the DNA is TGTGCCAGCAGCTTGACAGGGGGCGATTCACCCCTCCACTTT.

The V and J genes are TRBV14 and TRBJ1-5, with 9 bases matching TRBD1. V trimming: 3 bases; J trimming: 2 bases; junction bases outside the gene matches: 2. The germline V gene encodes CDR1 SGHDN and CDR2 FVKESK. The CDR3 spans 15 residues. The CDR3 reads CASSQGQGGNQPQHF. For the CDR3, the DNA is TGTGCCAGCAGCCAGGGACAGGGCGGCAATCAGCCCCAGCATTTT.

V and J are TRBV15 and TRBJ2-7; 14 nucleotides match TRBD2. Per the germline V gene, CDR1 is LNHNV and CDR2 is YYDKDF (reference sequence). The junction had 8 bases not matched to a gene; V was cut back by 4 bases and J by 6 bases. The CDR3 loop spans 16 amino acids. The CDR3 DNA sequence: TGTGCCACCAGCATCGGACTAGCGGGAGGCCGATCCGAGCAGTACTTC. This sequence encodes CATSIGLAGGRSEQYF. The full variable domain, its missing parts supplied by reference TRBV15 and TRBJ2-7, is DAMVIQNPRYQVTQFGKPVTLSCSQTLNHNVMYWYQQKSSQAPKLLFHYYDKDFNNEADTPDNFQSRRPNTSFCFLDIRSPGLGDTAMYLCATSIGLAGGRSEQYFGPGTRLTVT.

As for this clone: The junction shows a germline mismatch at one end, possibly a read error. In DNA form, the CDR3 reads TGCGCCAGCAGCGCCAAACCGTCTAGCACAGATGCGCAGTATTTT. Amino acids: CASSAKPSSTDAQYF. This chain joins TRBV5-1 and TRBJ2-3; D might be TRBD2 (5 bases). Per germline, CDR1 SGHRS and CDR2 YFSETQ. This CDR3 region has 15 residues.

The rearrangement joins TRBV30 to TRBJ2-2, with D possibly being TRBD2 (6 bases). The germline CDR1 and CDR2 sequences are GTSNPN and SVGIG (reference sequence). Trimming pared 0 bases from V and 5 bases from J, leaving 10 bases between. CDR3 length: 14 residues. CDR3 protein: CAWSVPGRTGELFF. CDR3 DNA: TGTGCCTGGAGTGTACCAGGGAGGACCGGGGAGCTGTTTTTT.

The chain joins TRBV5-1 to TRBJ1-2; D is perhaps TRBD1 (5 bases). The CDR3 loop spans 16 amino acids. With 0 bases removed from V and 6 bases from J, the gap between germline ends came to 18 bases. Germline-derived CDR1 and CDR2 are SGHRS and YFSETQ. CDR3: CASSLASPQGGDGYTF. The CDR3 nucleotides read TGCGCCAGCAGCTTGGCCTCCCCGCAGGGTGGGGATGGCTACACCTTC.

The rearrangement uses TRBV7-2 and TRBJ1-5; D might be TRBD1 (6 bases). Between the trimmed V and J ends, which lost 2 bases and 6 bases, there was a span of 17 bases. The CDR3 covers 16 residues. Germline V gene lookup returns CDR1 SGHTA and CDR2 FQGNSA. The CDR3 sequence: CASSLSPTGGSQPQHF. CDR3 nucleotides: TGTGCCAGCAGCTTATCCCCGACAGGCGGTAGTCAGCCCCAGCATTTT.

This rearrangement joins TRBV10-3 to TRBJ2-1, with D perhaps matching TRBD1 or TRBD2 (5 bases each). With 3 bases removed from V and 0 bases from J, the gap between germline ends came to 15 bases. Germline CDR1 is ENHRY and CDR2 is SYGVKD. The CDR3 length is 17 residues. The CDR3 bases are TGTGCCATCAGTGACCTGGGACCTCTAAGCTCCTACAATGAGCAGTTCTTC. It codes for CAISDLGPLSSYNEQFF.